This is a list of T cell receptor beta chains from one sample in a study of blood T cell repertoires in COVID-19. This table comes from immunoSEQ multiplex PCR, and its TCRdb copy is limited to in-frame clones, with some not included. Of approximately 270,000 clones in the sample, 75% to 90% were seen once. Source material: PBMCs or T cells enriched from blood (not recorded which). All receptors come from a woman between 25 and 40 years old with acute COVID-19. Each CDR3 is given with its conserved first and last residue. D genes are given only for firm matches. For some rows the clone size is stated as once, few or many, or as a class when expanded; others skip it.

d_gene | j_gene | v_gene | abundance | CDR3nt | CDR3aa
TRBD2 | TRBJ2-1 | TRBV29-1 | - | TGCAGCGTCCAAACTAGCGGGGTCTCCTACAATGAGCAGTTCTTC | CSVQTSGVSYNEQFF
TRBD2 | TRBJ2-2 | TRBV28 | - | TGTGCCAGCAGTTTATGGAGACTAGCGGGAGGGCCCGGGGAGCTGTTTTTT | CASSLWRLAGGPGELFF
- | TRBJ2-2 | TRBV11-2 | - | TGTGCCAGCAGCTCCAGCACCGGGGAGCTGTTTTTT | CASSSSTGELFF
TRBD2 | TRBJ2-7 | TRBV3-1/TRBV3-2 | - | TGTGCCAGCAGCCTTAGCGGGAGGGGCTACGAGCAGTACTTC | CASSLSGRGYEQYF
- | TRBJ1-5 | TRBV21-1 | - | TGTGCCAGCAGCATGCCGGGACAGGGGGTTAGTCAGCCCCAGCATTTT | CASSMPGQGVSQPQHF
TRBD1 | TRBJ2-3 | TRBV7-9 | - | TGTGCCAGCAGCCTGCAGGGGGCTACGCAGTATTTT | CASSLQGATQYF
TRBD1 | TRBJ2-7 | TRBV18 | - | TGTGCCAGCCAGTATGGGACAGACTCCTACGAGCAGTACTTC | CASQYGTDSYEQYF
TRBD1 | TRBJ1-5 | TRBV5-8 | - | TGTGCCAGCAGCACCCGGACAGGGTCCAATCAGCCCCAGCATTTT | CASSTRTGSNQPQHF
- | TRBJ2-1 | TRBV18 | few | TGTGCCAGCTCACCCCCGGCAGGCCTCCCGTACAATGAGCAGTTCTTC | CASSPPAGLPYNEQFF
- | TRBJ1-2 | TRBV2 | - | TGTGCCAGGGATCGGGAGGGGTTGAACTATGGCTACACCTTC | CARDREGLNYGYTF
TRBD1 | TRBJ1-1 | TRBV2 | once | TGTGCCAGCAGTACGGACAGGGGAATGAACACTGAAGCTTTCTTT | CASSTDRGMNTEAFF
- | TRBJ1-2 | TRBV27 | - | TGTGCCAGCAGCCGATCGACCATCTCCGGGACTTTCAACTATGGCTACACCTTC | CASSRSTISGTFNYGYTF
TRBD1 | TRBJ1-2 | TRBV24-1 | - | TGTGCCACCAGTGAGGCCGGGACAGGGGGCGATCACTATGGCTACACCTTC | CATSEAGTGGDHYGYTF
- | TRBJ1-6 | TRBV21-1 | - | TGTGCCAGCAGCATGGACAGGGATAATTCACCCCTCCACTTT | CASSMDRDNSPLHF
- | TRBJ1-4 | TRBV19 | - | TGTGCCAGTAGTATAGAAACAGCTACTAATGAAAAACTGTTTTTT | CASSIETATNEKLFF
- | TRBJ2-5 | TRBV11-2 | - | TGTGCCAGCAGCTTAGCTGAAGAGACCCAGTACTTC | CASSLAEETQYF
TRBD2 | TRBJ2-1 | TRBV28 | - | TGTGCCAGTACTCCAACTAGCGGGCGATACAATGAGCAGTTCTTC | CASTPTSGRYNEQFF
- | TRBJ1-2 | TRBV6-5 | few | TGTGCCAGCAGTCGAACAGGGACCTATGGCTACACCTTC | CASSRTGTYGYTF
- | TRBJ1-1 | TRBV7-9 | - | TGTGCCAGCAGCGACAGAAGGTACGGCGTCACTGAAGCTTTCTTT | CASSDRRYGVTEAFF
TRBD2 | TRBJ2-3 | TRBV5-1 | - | TGCGCCAGCAGGGGAGGGCTAGCGGGAGTAACAGATACGCAGTATTTT | CASRGGLAGVTDTQYF
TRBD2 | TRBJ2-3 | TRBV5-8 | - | TGTGCCAGCAGTTTAGCGGGGTCTAGCACAGATACGCAGTATTTT | CASSLAGSSTDTQYF
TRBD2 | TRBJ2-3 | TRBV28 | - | TGTGCCACCCGGCGGCTAGCGGGAGGTGTAAGCACAGATACGCAGTATTTT | CATRRLAGGVSTDTQYF
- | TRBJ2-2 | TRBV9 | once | TGTGCCAGCAGCGTAGGAGCGGCCCGGAGGGACACCGGGGAGCTGTTTTTT | CASSVGAARRDTGELFF
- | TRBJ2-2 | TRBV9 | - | TGTGCCAGCAGCGTCGAGTTCACCGGGGAGCTGTTTTTT | CASSVEFTGELFF
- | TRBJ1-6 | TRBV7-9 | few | TGTGCCAGCAGCCCACTAGATAATTCACCCCTCCACTTT | CASSPLDNSPLHF
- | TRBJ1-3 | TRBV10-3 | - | TGTGCCATCAGGGGGGCAGACGATGTCGCCACCATATATTTT | CAIRGADDVATIYF
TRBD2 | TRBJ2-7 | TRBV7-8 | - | TGTGCCAGCAGCTTAGCGGGGGGGACTAGCGGGAGGGAGCAGTACTTC | CASSLAGGTSGREQYF
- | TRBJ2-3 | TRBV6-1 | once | TGTGCCAGCAGTGAAAGTTTGGTGGGAGAGGGCACAGATACGCAGTATTTT | CASSESLVGEGTDTQYF
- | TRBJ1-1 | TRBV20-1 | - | TGCAGTGCTAGGAGTTTGACTGAAGCTTTCTTT | CSARSLTEAFF
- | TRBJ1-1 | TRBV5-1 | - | TGCGCCAGCAGAACCGACGCAGGGAATACTGAAGCTTTCTTT | CASRTDAGNTEAFF
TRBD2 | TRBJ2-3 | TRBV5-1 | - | TGCGCCAGCAGCCCAGGACTAGCGGGGACCCGCACAGATACGCAGTATTTT | CASSPGLAGTRTDTQYF
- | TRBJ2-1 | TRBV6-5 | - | TGTGCCAGCGCGACTAGTATTGAGCAGTTCTTC | CASATSIEQFF
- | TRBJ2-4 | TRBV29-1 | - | TGCAGCGTTGAGCCGGGACTAGCCAAAAACATTCAGTACTTC | CSVEPGLAKNIQYF
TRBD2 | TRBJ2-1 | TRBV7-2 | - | TGTGCCAGCAGCTTAGATCAGGCGGGAGTTAACTACAATGAGCAGTTCTTC | CASSLDQAGVNYNEQFF
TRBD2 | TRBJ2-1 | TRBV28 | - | TGTGCCAGCAACCCCCCCCTAGCGGGAGCTGAGCAGTTCTTC | CASNPPLAGAEQFF
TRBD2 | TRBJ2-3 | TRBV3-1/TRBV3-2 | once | TGTGCCAGCAGCCAAGTCAACCTGTTTCTTGGCGGGAGGCCAACAGATACGCAGTATTTT | CASSQVNLFLGGRPTDTQYF
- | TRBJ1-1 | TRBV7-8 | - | TGTGCCAGCAGCCCACCGGACAGCATGAACACTGAAGCTTTCTTT | CASSPPDSMNTEAFF
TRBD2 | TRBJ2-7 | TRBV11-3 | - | TGTGCCAGCAGCTTAAGCGGGGACGAGCAGTACTTC | CASSLSGDEQYF
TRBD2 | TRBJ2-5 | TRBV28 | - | TGTGCCAGCAGTCTGACTAGCGGGAGGGCCGTGGGGCAAGAGACCCAGTACTTC | CASSLTSGRAVGQETQYF
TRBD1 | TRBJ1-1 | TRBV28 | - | TGTGCCAGCAGCTTGACAGGGGGCGGTGATGCTTTCTTT | CASSLTGGGDAFF
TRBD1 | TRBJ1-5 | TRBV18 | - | TGTGCCAGCTCACCACAGGACAGGGGGTTGGAGCCCCAGCATTTT | CASSPQDRGLEPQHF
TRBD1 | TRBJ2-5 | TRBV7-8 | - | TGTGCCAGCAGCCTACTCTGGACAGGAAGATACCAAGAGACCCAGTACTTC | CASSLLWTGRYQETQYF
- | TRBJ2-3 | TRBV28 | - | TGTGCCAGCAGTCGGGACTTCGGAACAGATACGCAGTATTTT | CASSRDFGTDTQYF
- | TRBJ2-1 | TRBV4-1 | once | TGCGCCAGCAGCCCCGGAGGAGGTTCAGACCAGGCGTCCTACAATGAGCAGTTCTTC | CASSPGGGSDQASYNEQFF
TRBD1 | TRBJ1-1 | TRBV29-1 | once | TGCAGCGTTGAGACAGGGTGGGGTAACACTGAAGCTTTCTTT | CSVETGWGNTEAFF
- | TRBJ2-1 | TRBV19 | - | TGTGCCAGTAGTAAAGGGGGGGGCTCTACCAATGAGCAGTTCTTC | CASSKGGGSTNEQFF
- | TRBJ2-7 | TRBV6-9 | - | TGTGCCAGCAGCTCGGGACGGCCCGGACTTCAGGGGGGCTACGAGCAGTACTTC | CASSSGRPGLQGGYEQYF
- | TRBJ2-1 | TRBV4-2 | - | TGTGCCAGCAGCCAAGATCAGGGGACGACCCCCGGGCAGTTCTTC | CASSQDQGTTPGQFF
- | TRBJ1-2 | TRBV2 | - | TGTGCCAGCAGTGACCTGGAGGGGAACTATGGCTACACCTTC | CASSDLEGNYGYTF
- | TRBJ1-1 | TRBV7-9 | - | TGTGCCACAGGCGCCTGGGAGGAAACTGAAGCTTTCTTT | CATGAWEETEAFF